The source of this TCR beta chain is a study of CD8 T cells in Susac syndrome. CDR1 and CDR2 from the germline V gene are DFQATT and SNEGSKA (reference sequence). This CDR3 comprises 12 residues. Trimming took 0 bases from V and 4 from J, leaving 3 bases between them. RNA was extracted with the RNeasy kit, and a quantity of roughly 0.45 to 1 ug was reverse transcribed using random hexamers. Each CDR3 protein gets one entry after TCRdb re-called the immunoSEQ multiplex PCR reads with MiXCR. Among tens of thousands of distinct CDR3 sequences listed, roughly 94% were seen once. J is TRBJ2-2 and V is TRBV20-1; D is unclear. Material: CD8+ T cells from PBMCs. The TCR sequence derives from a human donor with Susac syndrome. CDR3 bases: TGCAGTGCTAGAGAGGGCACCGGGGAGCTGTTTTTT. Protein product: CSAREGTGELFF.